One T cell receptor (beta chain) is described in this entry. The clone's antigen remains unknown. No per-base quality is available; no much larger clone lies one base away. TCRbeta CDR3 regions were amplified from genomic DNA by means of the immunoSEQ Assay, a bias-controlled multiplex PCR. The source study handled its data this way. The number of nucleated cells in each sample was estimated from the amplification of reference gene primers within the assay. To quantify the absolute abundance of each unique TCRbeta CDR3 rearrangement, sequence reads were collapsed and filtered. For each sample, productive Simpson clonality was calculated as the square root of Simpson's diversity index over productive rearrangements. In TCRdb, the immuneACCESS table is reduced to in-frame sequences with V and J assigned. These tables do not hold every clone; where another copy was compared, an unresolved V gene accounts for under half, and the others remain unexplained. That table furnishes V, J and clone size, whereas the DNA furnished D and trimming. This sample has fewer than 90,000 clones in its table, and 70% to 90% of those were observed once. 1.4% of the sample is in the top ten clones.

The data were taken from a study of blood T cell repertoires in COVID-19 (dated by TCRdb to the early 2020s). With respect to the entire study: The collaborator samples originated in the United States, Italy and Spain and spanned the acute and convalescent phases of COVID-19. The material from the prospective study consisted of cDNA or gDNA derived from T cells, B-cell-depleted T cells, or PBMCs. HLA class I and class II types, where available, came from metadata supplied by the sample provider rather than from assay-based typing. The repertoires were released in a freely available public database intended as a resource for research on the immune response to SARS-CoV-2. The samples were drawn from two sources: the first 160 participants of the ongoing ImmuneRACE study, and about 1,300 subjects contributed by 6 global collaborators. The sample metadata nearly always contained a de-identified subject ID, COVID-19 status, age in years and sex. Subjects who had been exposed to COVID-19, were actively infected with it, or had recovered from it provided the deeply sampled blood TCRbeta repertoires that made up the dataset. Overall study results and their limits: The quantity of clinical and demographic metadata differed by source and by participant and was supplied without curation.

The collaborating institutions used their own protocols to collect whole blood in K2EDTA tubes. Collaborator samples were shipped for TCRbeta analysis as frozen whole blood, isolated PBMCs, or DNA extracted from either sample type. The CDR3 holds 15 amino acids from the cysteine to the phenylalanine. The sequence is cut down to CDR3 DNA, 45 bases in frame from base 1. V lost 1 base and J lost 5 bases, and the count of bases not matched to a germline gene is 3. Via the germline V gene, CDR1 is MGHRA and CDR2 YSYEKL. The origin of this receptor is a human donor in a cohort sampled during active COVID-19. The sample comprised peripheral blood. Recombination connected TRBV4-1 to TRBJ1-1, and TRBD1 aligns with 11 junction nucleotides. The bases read TGCGCCAGCAGCCAAGCCGGACAGGGGGCTACTGAAGCTTTCTTT. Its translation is CASSQAGQGATEAFF.